The TCR beta chain described here comes from a study of T cell responses to AZD1222 COVID-19 vaccine (dated by TCRdb to about 2021). About the full investigation: A total of just over 230 trial participants underwent TCR sequencing, of whom about 200 had received two doses of AZD1222 and 26 had received two doses of the MenACWY control vaccine. Trial participants were enrolled by age into subgroups of 18-55, 56-69 and 70-plus years, and around 140, 26 and 57 TCR-sequenced participants, respectively, were included in these subgroups. The investigation overall reported the following: Participants were mostly white British, with more females than males. The authors suggested clonal diversity may have been underestimated. The 56-69-year group was small, and its depth increase did not reach significance, likely because of low power. Reportedly, close to half of the unique spike-specific TCRs recognized epitopes lying outside the regions that are mutated in the B.1.351 and B.1.1.7 variants. A significant rise in spike-specific TCR breadth and depth was observed after two AZD1222 doses relative to day 0 and relative to MenACWY recipients. CD4 TCRs associated with the vaccine covered the entire spike protein, and the dominant responses were in regions 160-218 and 743-854. Because no day 14 peak-response samples were available, repertoires were characterized only after the peak T cell response. Conclusions about previously exposed vaccinees are limited, since just six AZD1222 recipients were seropositive for SARS-CoV-2 at baseline.

The time point tag for this specimen amounts to: about 28 days (+/-7) after the second vaccine dose. AZD1222 recipients with second doses at about 4 weeks or about 12 weeks were pooled, because spike-specific TCR depth and breadth did not differ between schedules. The vaccinee samples were drawn from two UK trials, COV001 and COV002, one of which was a single-blind randomized controlled phase 2/3 trial testing AZD1222 (ChAdOx1 nCoV-19) in healthy adults. For TCRbeta chain sequencing, PBMC samples from trial participants were taken at day 0 and at day 28 after the second dose. Remarks on this clone: The target of this receptor is not known. The record has no base qualities; no much larger clone is one base away.

From cysteine to phenylalanine, the CDR3 is 15 amino acids long. Left in the record is the CDR3 DNA by itself, 45 bases read in frame from the first base. CDR1 and CDR2 were assigned from the germline V gene as SGHTA and FQGNSA. Trimming removed 5 bases from V and 3 bases from J, leaving 15 bases between the germline ends. The CDR3 regions of human TCRbeta chains were analyzed by immunosequencing. Concerning the study's data processing: Repertoire TCRs were checked for matches against a reference library of SARS-CoV-2-specific TCRs that had been generated using the MIRA antigen-specificity platform. Breadth meant the fraction of unique TCRs that were SARS-CoV-2-associated, whereas depth meant the fraction of total T cells that were SARS-CoV-2-associated. Using the MIRA data, each spike-specific TCR was assigned both to the spike region to which the TCR was reactive and to a CD4 or CD8 class. Log10-transformed breadth and depth values were compared by one-way ANOVA with Sidak's multiple comparisons tests. This immuneACCESS table, as held by TCRdb, lists in-frame sequences with V and J called but not all clones. Of the missing ones, under half trace to an unresolved V gene in checked studies; the others have no known cause. D and trimming come from the DNA, and the V and J calls and clone size come from that table. The sample table records around 150,000 clones; approximately 92% of these occur just once. The ten largest clones represent approximately 6.9% of the sample.

The chain is encoded by TRBV7-2 joined to TRBJ2-3, with TRBD1 tentatively as D gene (6 bases match). The sequencing used peripheral blood, collected 28 days after the second AZD1222 dose. The receptor was isolated from an adult who received the AZD1222 COVID-19 vaccine. The DNA is TGTGCCAGCAGCCTCGACAGGCTTTCTACAGATACGCAGTATTTT. It is translated as CASSLDRLSTDTQYF.